This TCR beta chain was sequenced during a study of blood T cell repertoires in COVID-19. Enrolled during active infection, Seattle patients were then followed longitudinally. Germline CDR1 SGHTA, CDR2 FQGTGA. The CDR3 contains 16 residues. The ends lost 2 bases at V and 2 bases at J; junction bases unmatched: 3. Produced via immunoSEQ multiplex PCR; TCRdb's table is partial and in-frame only. The profile covers 150,000 or so clones, with 65% to 90% appearing a single time and about 12% taken by the ten largest. The chain carries TRBV7-3 and TRBJ2-2; 9 positions match TRBD1. This clonotype originated in a woman between 55 and 75 years old with COVID-19, enrolled during active disease. Material for sequencing was peripheral blood. The CDR3 DNA is TGTGCCAGCAGCTTAGGGGGACAGGGAAACACCGGGGAGCTGTTTTTT. Encoded protein: CASSLGGQGNTGELFF.